This is a list of T cell receptor beta chains from one sample in a study of blood T cell repertoires in COVID-19. Only in-frame clones appear in the TCRdb table, and some are missing; sequencing was by immunoSEQ multiplex PCR. The table has over 90,000 clones, over 75% seen once. The sample taken for sequencing was peripheral blood. Receptors were obtained from a man aged 45-65 years with acute or convalescent COVID-19. The CDR3 runs from the conserved cysteine through the conserved F or W. A D gene is named only where the DNA matches it firmly. Rows give clone size only sometimes, using once, few, many, or a class for an expanded clone.

>TRBV29-1|few|TRBJ1-1|NA
TGCAGCGTTTTAGGCCGGGGCACTGAAGCTTTCTTT
CSVLGRGTEAFF
>TRBV21-1|NA|TRBJ2-1|NA
TGTGCCAGCAGCAGGGCGACTAGCGGGAGAAACCCCCCGGCTGAGCAGTTCTTC
CASSRATSGRNPPAEQFF
>TRBV3-1/TRBV3-2|NA|TRBJ2-7|TRBD1
TGTGCCAGCAGCCTACCCCCCCGGGACAGGGGGACCCTCTCCTACGAGCAGTACTTC
CASSLPPRDRGTLSYEQYF
>TRBV19|once|TRBJ2-1|TRBD2
TGTGCCAGTAGTATAGCTTGGACTAGCGGCAGTTACAATGAGCAGTTCTTC
CASSIAWTSGSYNEQFF
>TRBV19|NA|TRBJ1-1|NA
TGTGCCAGTAGTGGTACGGGCGGGTTTACGAACACTGAAGCTTTCTTT
CASSGTGGFTNTEAFF
>TRBV6-1|NA|TRBJ2-7|TRBD2
TGTGCCAGCAGTGAAGCAGTTGGGACTAGAGGATACGAGCAGTACTTC
CASSEAVGTRGYEQYF
>TRBV23-1|few|TRBJ1-3|TRBD1
TGCGCCAGCAGTCAACTTGGACAGGGTGGCGGAAACACCATATATTTT
CASSQLGQGGGNTIYF
>TRBV5-1|NA|TRBJ1-5|NA
TGCGCCAGCAGGGAGGAGGGGCGGAATTTTTATAGCAATCAGCCCCAGCATTTT
CASREEGRNFYSNQPQHF
>TRBV4-3|NA|TRBJ1-2|TRBD1
TGCGCCAGCAGCCAGCAGGGGGCGGCTGGCTACACCTTC
CASSQQGAAGYTF
>TRBV27|NA|TRBJ1-1|TRBD1
TGTGCCAGCAGTACGGGACAGGGGAGGACTGAAGCTTTCTTT
CASSTGQGRTEAFF
>TRBV5-1|NA|TRBJ2-3|NA
TGCGCCAGCAGCTCGAATATACAGGGTTCAGATACGCAGTATTTT
CASSSNIQGSDTQYF
>TRBV21-1|NA|TRBJ1-3|NA
TGTGCCAGCAGCCCGGACAGCCTTTCTGGAAACACCATATATTTT
CASSPDSLSGNTIYF
>TRBV30|NA|TRBJ2-7|TRBD1
TGTGCCTGGAGTGGGGGGACAGGGGGATTCGACGAGCAGTACTTC
CAWSGGTGGFDEQYF
>TRBV6-1|NA|TRBJ1-4|TRBD1
TGTGCCAGCAGTGAAAGACAGGGGGGAATGGAAAAACTGTTTTTT
CASSERQGGMEKLFF
>TRBV5-8|NA|TRBJ1-4|NA
TGTGCCAGCAGTCTCCCGGGACAACCAGCCACGAATGAAAAACTGTTTTTT
CASSLPGQPATNEKLFF
>TRBV30|NA|TRBJ1-3|TRBD1
TGTGCCTGGAGTTCCGAAGTGGACAGGCTTTTTGGAAACACCATATATTTT
CAWSSEVDRLFGNTIYF
>TRBV7-8|NA|TRBJ1-5|NA
TGTGCCAGCAGCTTAGCACACGAACAGCCCCAGCATTTT
CASSLAHEQPQHF
>TRBV19|NA|TRBJ1-1|NA
TGTGCCAGTAGTATTACAGGGATCCCTGAAGCTTTCTTT
CASSITGIPEAFF
>TRBV30|NA|TRBJ2-7|TRBD2
TGTGCCTGGAGTGTACTCCGGGGAGGGAACGAGCAGTACTTC
CAWSVLRGGNEQYF
>TRBV7-8|NA|TRBJ2-7|NA
TGTGCCAGCAGCTCAACCTGGGGACAAGGCACATACGAGCAGTACTTC
CASSSTWGQGTYEQYF
>TRBV30|NA|TRBJ2-1|TRBD2
TGTGCCTGGAGTGTACGGGGACTAGCGGGAGTGGTTGAGCAGTTCTTC
CAWSVRGLAGVVEQFF
>TRBV19|NA|TRBJ2-6|NA
TGTGCCAGTAGTATAGAGGGGCCTGGGGCCAACGTCCTGACTTTC
CASSIEGPGANVLTF
>TRBV6-4|NA|TRBJ2-5|TRBD2
TGTGCCAGCAGTGACTCGAATATCGGGACTAGCAAACAAGAGACCCAGTACTTC
CASSDSNIGTSKQETQYF
>TRBV7-9|NA|TRBJ1-2|TRBD1
TGTGCCAGCAGCTTAGGCAGGGGGCTTGGCTACACCTTC
CASSLGRGLGYTF
>TRBV6-6|NA|TRBJ2-1|TRBD2
TGTGCCAGTGTTAGCGGGACCCGCTCCTACAATGAGCAGTTCTTC
CASVSGTRSYNEQFF
>TRBV6-1|once|TRBJ1-5|TRBD1
TGTGCCAGCAGTGCGGGACAGCAAGTTTATAGCAATCAGCCCCAGCATTTT
CASSAGQQVYSNQPQHF
>TRBV6-6|NA|TRBJ2-2|NA
TGTGCCAGCAGTTACCTCGGACTTGACACCGGGGAGCTGTTTTTT
CASSYLGLDTGELFF
>TRBV7-2|NA|TRBJ2-7|TRBD2
TGTGCCAGCAGCTTAGCGGGACTAGCTGTTTACGAGCAGTACTTC
CASSLAGLAVYEQYF
>TRBV6-6|NA|TRBJ1-1|TRBD1
TGTGCCAGCAGTTACTCAGCTGGACAGGGTGAAGCTTTCTTT
CASSYSAGQGEAFF
>TRBV19|NA|TRBJ1-2|NA
TGTGCCAGTAGCCTGTTCCAGGCAGAACCTAACTATGGCTACACCTTC
CASSLFQAEPNYGYTF
>TRBV27|once|TRBJ2-5|NA
TGTGCCAGTCAACCTCTCCTGGGGGGAGAGACCCAGTACTTC
CASQPLLGGETQYF
>TRBV9|NA|TRBJ2-2|NA
TGTGCCAGCAGCGTTGGAGGCACCGGGGAGCTGTTTTTT
CASSVGGTGELFF
>TRBV7-2|NA|TRBJ1-3|NA
TGTGCCAGCAGCTTATTGGGGCAGGGAAGAGGAAACACCATATATTTT
CASSLLGQGRGNTIYF
>TRBV5-1|NA|TRBJ2-2|TRBD2
TGCGCCAGCAGGAGGGTGATAGCGGGCACCGGGGAGCTGTTTTTT
CASRRVIAGTGELFF
>TRBV24-1|NA|TRBJ2-7|TRBD2
TGTGCCACCAGTGGAAGCGGGAGCGAGCAGTACTTC
CATSGSGSEQYF
>TRBV7-2|NA|TRBJ2-5|TRBD1
TGTGCCAGCAGCTTAGGAGTCTCCAGGGGGCAAGAGACCCAGTACTTC
CASSLGVSRGQETQYF
>TRBV11-3|NA|TRBJ2-7|TRBD2
TGTGCCAGCAGCCCTACTAGCGGGTTCGCTGGGGTGCAGTACTTC
CASSPTSGFAGVQYF
>TRBV7-2|once|TRBJ1-4|NA
TGTGCCAGCAGCTTAGCGTCAGGTACTAATGAAAAACTGTTTTTT
CASSLASGTNEKLFF
>TRBV14|NA|TRBJ2-3|NA
TGTGCCAGCAGCCCGACTCGTTCCCTAATTACAGATACGCAGTATTTT
CASSPTRSLITDTQYF
>TRBV6-2/TRBV6-3|once|TRBJ1-5|NA
TGTGCCAGCAGCGTTCCTAATCAGCCCCAGCATTTT
CASSVPNQPQHF
>TRBV3-1/TRBV3-2|NA|TRBJ2-7|TRBD2
TGTGCCAGCAGCCCACGGACTAGCGGGAGGGGGGCCTCCTACGAGCAGTACTTC
CASSPRTSGRGASYEQYF
>TRBV30|NA|TRBJ1-3|NA
TGTGCCTGGAGGGGCGACCTAAACTCTGGAAACACCATATATTTT
CAWRGDLNSGNTIYF
>TRBV3-1/TRBV3-2|NA|TRBJ1-6|NA
TGTGCCAGCAGCCAAGCTCGGACAACCTATAATTCACCCCTCCACTTT
CASSQARTTYNSPLHF
>TRBV6-5|NA|TRBJ1-3|TRBD1
TGTGCCACCTACCGTGGGGGACAGGTGGGAAACACCATATATTTT
CATYRGGQVGNTIYF
>TRBV7-9|NA|TRBJ1-1|TRBD1
TGTGCCAGCAGCAAACGACAGGGCAATTCCTTGTCTGAAGCTTTCTTT
CASSKRQGNSLSEAFF
>TRBV3-1/TRBV3-2|once|TRBJ2-3|TRBD2
TGTGCCAGCAGCCAAGATTTGGAGGGGCAAAGACTTCGAGTAGCGGGAGGGCCGACAGATACGCAGTATTTT
CASSQDLEGQRLRVAGGPTDTQYF
>TRBV7-9|NA|TRBJ2-2|NA
TGTGCCAGCAGCTTTAGAGTTGGGGGCCTCACCGGGGAGCTGTTTTTT
CASSFRVGGLTGELFF
>TRBV7-9|NA|TRBJ1-1|TRBD1
TGTGCCAGCAGGAGGGACAGGGGGAACACTGAAGCTTTCTTT
CASRRDRGNTEAFF
>TRBV5-1|NA|TRBJ2-7|TRBD1
TGCGCCAGCAGCTGGTTCCGGGACAGGGTTGGGATGAACGAGCAGTACTTC
CASSWFRDRVGMNEQYF
>TRBV30|NA|TRBJ1-5|TRBD1
TGTGCCTGGAGTGTAGGGGGCTGGGGAAATCAGCCCCAGCATTTT
CAWSVGGWGNQPQHF
>TRBV24-1|NA|TRBJ2-3|NA
TGTGCCGTCAGGCAGGGCAGCACAGATACGCAGTATTTT
CAVRQGSTDTQYF
>TRBV19|NA|TRBJ2-3|TRBD2
TGTGCCAGTAGTACCAAACGACTAGCGGAAGAATCAGATACGCAGTATTTT
CASSTKRLAEESDTQYF
>TRBV4-1|once|TRBJ2-1|NA
TGCGCCAGCAGCCATGACGGGAGCTACAATGAGCAGTTCTTC
CASSHDGSYNEQFF